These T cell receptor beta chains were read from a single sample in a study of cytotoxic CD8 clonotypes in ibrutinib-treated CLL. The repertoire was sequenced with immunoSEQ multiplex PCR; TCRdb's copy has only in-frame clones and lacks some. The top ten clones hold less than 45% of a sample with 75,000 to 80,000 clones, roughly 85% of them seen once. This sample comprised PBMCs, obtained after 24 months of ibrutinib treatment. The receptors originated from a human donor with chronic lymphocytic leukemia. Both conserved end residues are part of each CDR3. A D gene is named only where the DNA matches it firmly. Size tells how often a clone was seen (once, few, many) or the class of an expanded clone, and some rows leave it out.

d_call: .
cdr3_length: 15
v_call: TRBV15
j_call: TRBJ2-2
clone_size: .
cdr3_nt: TGTGCCACCAGCAGAGATGGCGGGGACACCGGGGAGCTGTTTTTT
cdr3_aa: CATSRDGGDTGELFF

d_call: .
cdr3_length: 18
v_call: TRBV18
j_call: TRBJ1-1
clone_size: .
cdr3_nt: TGTGCCAGCTCACCAAAAATATTGGCCACCGGGGCGTACACTGAAGCTTTCTTT
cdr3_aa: CASSPKILATGAYTEAFF

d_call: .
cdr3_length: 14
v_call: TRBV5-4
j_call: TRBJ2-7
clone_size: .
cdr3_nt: TGTGCCAGCAGCTTGGGGGCAATCAGCTACGAGCAGTACTTC
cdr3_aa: CASSLGAISYEQYF

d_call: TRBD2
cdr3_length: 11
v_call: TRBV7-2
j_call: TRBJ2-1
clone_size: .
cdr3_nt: TGTGCCAGCAGCACCGGACTAGCGGGAGTCTTC
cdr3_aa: CASSTGLAGVF

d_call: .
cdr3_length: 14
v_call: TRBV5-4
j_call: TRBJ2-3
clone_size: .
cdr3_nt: TGTGCCAGCAGCTTTCGCGTGGCGACAGATACGCAGTATTTT
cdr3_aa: CASSFRVATDTQYF

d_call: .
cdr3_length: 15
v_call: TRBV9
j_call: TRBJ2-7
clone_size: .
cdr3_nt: TGTGCCAGCAGCGTAGCGGCAGGGCCCACGCACGAGCAGTACTTC
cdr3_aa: CASSVAAGPTHEQYF

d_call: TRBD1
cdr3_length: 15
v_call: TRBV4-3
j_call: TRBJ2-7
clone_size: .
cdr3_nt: TGCGCCAGCAGCCAAGATAGGGGGACAGAACTACGACGATACTTC
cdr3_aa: CASSQDRGTELRRYF

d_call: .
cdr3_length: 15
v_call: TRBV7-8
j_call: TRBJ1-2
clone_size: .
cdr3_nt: TGTGCCAGCAGCTCCCTAGAGGGGGGACTTGTCGGCTACACCTTC
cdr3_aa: CASSSLEGGLVGYTF

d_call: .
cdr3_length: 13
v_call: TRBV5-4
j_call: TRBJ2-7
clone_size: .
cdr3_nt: TGTGCCAGCAGCTTGGCCGGTACCTACGAGCAGTACTTC
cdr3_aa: CASSLAGTYEQYF

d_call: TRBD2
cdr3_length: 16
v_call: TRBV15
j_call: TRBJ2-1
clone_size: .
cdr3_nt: TGTGCCACCAGCAGAAAGGGACTAGCGGGGTACAATGAGCAGTTCTTC
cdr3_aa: CATSRKGLAGYNEQFF

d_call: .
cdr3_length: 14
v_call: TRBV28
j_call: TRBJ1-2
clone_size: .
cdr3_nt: TGTGCCAGCAGTTTCGAGGGTTTCGGCTATGGCTACACCTTC
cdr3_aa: CASSFEGFGYGYTF

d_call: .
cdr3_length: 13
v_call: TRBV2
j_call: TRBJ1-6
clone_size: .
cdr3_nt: TGTGCCACCAAGGTGGCAGTCAATTCACCCCTCCACTTT
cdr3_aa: CATKVAVNSPLHF

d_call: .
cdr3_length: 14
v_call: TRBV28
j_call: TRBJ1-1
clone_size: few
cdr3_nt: TGTGCCAGCAGACACCGGTTATTGAACACTGAAGCTTTCTTT
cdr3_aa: CASRHRLLNTEAFF

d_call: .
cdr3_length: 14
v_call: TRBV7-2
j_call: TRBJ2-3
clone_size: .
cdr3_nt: TGTGCCAGCAGCCCCGGGACGGGCACAGATACGCAGTATTTT
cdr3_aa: CASSPGTGTDTQYF

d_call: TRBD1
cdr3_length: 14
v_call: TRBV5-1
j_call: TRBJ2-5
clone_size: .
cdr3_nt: TGCGCCAGCAGCTGGTGGACAGGGCAAGAGACCCAGTACTTC
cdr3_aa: CASSWWTGQETQYF

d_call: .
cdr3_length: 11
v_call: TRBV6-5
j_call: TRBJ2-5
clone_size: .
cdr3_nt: TGTGCCAGCAGTTTTGGGGTAACCCAGTACTTC
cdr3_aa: CASSFGVTQYF

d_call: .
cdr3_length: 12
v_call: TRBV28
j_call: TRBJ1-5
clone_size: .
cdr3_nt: TGTGCCAGCAGTGAAAACAGGGCTCTGATGGATTTT
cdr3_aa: CASSENRALMDF

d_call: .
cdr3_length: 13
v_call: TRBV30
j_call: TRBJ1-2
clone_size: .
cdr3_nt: TGTGCCTGGACTGGTGGCAGCCCGTATGGCTACACCTTC
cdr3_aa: CAWTGGSPYGYTF

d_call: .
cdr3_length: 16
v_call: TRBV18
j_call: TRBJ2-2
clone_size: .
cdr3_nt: TGTGCCAGCTCCTCCCCGGGGGCGGGCAGCACCGGGGAGCTGTTTTTT
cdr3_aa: CASSSPGAGSTGELFF

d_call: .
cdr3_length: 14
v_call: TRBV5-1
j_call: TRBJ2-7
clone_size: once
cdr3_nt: TGCGCCAGCAGCCCCAGGGGAGGGTCCTACGAGCAGTACTTC
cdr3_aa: CASSPRGGSYEQYF

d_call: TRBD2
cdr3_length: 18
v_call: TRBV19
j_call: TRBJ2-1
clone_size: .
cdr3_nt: TGTGCCAGTAGTTCACCGGGACTAGCGAGATCTACCTACAATGAGCAGTTCTTC
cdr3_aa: CASSSPGLARSTYNEQFF

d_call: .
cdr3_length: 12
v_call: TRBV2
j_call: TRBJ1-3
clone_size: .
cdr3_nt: TGTGCCAGCAGACAGAGCCGAAACACCATATATTTT
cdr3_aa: CASRQSRNTIYF

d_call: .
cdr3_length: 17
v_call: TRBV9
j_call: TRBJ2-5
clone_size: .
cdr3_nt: TGTGCCAGCAGCACAAGAACAGGGGTGGGAGGACAAGAGACCCAGTACTTC
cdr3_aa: CASSTRTGVGGQETQYF

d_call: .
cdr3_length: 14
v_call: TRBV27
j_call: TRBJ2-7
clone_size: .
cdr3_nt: TGTGCCAGCAGTTATCGGGACTCGGGATACGAGCAGTACTTC
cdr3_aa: CASSYRDSGYEQYF

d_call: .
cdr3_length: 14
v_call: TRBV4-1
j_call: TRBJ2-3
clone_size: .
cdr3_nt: TGCGCCAGCTCCAGGGAATTTGGCACAGATACGCAGTATTTT
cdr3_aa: CASSREFGTDTQYF

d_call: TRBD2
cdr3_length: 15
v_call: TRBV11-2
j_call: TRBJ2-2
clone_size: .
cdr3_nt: TGTGCCAGCAGCTTACTAGCGGATTACACCGGGGAGCTGTTTTTT
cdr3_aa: CASSLLADYTGELFF

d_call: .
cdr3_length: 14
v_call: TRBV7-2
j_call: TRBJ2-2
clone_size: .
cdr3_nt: TGTGCCAGCAGCTCAATGACTGGACCCGGGGAGCTGTTTTTT
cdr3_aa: CASSSMTGPGELFF

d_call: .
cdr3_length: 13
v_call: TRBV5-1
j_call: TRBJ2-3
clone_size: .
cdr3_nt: TGCGCCAGCAGCTCGGAACTAGGAGATACGCAGTATTTT
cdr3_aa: CASSSELGDTQYF

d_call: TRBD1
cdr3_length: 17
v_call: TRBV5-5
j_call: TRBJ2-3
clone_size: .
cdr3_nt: TGTGCCAGCAGCCCCAGATCCGGGACAGGGGGCGCAGATACGCAGTATTTT
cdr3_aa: CASSPRSGTGGADTQYF

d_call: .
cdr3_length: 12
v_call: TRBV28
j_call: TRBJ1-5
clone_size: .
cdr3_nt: TGTGCCAGCAGTTTACGCCATCAGCCCCAGCATTTT
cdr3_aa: CASSLRHQPQHF

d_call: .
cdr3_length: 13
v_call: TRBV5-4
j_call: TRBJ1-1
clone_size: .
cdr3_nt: TGTGCCAGCAGGTTAGATAGGAACACTGAAGCTTTCTTT
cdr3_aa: CASRLDRNTEAFF

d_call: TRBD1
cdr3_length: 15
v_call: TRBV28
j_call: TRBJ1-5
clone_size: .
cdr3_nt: TGTGCCAGCAGTGCCACCGGACAGGGGAATCAGCCCCAGCATTTT
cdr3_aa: CASSATGQGNQPQHF

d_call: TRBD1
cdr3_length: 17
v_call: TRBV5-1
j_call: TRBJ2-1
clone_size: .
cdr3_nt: TGCGCCAGCAGCTTAGGACAGGGGGCCATACCAAACAATGAGCAGTTCTTC
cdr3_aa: CASSLGQGAIPNNEQFF

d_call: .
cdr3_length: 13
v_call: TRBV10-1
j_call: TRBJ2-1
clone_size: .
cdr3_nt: TGCGCCAGCAGCACGGGAGTTTACAATGAGCAGTTCTTC
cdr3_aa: CASSTGVYNEQFF

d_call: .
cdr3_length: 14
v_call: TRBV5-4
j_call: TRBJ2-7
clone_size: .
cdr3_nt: TGTGCCAGCAGTCGGGACGGACAAGCCGACTGGCAGTACTTC
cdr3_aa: CASSRDGQADWQYF

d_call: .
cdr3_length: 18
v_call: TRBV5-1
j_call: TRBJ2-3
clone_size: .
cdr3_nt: TGCGCCAGCAGCTTGGGTGGGGCGTGGGGGAGTGGCGGAGATACGCAGTATTTT
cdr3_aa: CASSLGGAWGSGGDTQYF

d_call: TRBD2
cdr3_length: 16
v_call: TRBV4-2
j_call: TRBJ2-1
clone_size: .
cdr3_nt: TGTGCCAGCAGAGGGACTAGCGGGAGATCCTACAATGAGCAGTTCTTC
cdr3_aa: CASRGTSGRSYNEQFF

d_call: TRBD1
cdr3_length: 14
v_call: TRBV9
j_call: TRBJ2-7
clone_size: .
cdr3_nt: TGTGCCAGCAGCCCGCCGGGACAGCAATACGAGCAGTACTTC
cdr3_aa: CASSPPGQQYEQYF

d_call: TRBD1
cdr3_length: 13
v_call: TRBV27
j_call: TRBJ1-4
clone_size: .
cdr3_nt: TGTGCCAGCAGTACCCCAGACAGGGATAAACTGTTTTTT
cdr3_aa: CASSTPDRDKLFF

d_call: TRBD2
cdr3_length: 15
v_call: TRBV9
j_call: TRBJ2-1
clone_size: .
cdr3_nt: TGTGCCAGCAGCGTAGACGCGGGAGACTACAATGAGCAGTTCTTC
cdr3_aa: CASSVDAGDYNEQFF

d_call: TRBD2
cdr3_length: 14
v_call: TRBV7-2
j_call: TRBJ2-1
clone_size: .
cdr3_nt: TGTGCCAGCAGCTTCCGGACTAGGGGCGGAGAGCAGTTCTTC
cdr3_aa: CASSFRTRGGEQFF

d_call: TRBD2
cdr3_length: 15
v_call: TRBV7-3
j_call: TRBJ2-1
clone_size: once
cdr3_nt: TGTGCCAGCAGCTTGGGCGGGAGTACCTACAATGAGCAGTTCTTC
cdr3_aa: CASSLGGSTYNEQFF

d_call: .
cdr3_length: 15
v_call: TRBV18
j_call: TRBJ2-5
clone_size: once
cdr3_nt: TGTGCCAGCTCACCTCCCGGGACAACTAAAGAGACCCAGTACTTC
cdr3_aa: CASSPPGTTKETQYF

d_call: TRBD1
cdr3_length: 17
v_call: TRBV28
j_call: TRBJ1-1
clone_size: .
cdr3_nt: TGTGCCAGCAGTCCCCCTATGGGACAGGGCCTAAACACTGAAGCTTTCTTT
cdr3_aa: CASSPPMGQGLNTEAFF

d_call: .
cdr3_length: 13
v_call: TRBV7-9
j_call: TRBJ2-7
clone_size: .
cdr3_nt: TGTGCCAGCAGCTTATTCCCCACCGACGAGCAGTACTTC
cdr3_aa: CASSLFPTDEQYF

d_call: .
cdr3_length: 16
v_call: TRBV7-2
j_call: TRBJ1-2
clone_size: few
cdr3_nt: TGTGCCAGCAGCTTAGCCCAGGCGGGGGCGGCCTATGGCTACACCTTC
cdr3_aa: CASSLAQAGAAYGYTF

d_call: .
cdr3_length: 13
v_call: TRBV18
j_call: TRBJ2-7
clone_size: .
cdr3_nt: TGTGCCAGCTCACCAACCCGGGACTACGAGCAGTACTTC
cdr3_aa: CASSPTRDYEQYF

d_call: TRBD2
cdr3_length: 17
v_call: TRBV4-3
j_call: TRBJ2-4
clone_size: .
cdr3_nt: TGCGCCAGCAGCCAAGAGCCCCCAGGGAGGGCCTCAAACATTCAGTACTTC
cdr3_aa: CASSQEPPGRASNIQYF

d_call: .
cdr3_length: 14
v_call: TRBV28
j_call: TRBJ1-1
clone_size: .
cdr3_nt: TGTGCCAGCAGTACACCCATTGGGAACACTGAAGCTTTCTTT
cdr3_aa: CASSTPIGNTEAFF

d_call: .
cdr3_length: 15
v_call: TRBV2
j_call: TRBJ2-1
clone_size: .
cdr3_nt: TGTGCCAGCAGTGCTCGCCAGAGCTCCTACAATGAGCAGTTCTTC
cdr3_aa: CASSARQSSYNEQFF

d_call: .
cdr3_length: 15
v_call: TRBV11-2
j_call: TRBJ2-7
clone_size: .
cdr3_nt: TGTGCCAGCAGCTTAGGCACCTTCGGCGCATACGAGCAGTACTTC
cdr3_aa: CASSLGTFGAYEQYF

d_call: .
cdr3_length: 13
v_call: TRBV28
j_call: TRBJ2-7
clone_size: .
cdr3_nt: TGTGCCAGCAGTTCCGGGGGTCGACGCGAGCAGTACTTC
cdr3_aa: CASSSGGRREQYF

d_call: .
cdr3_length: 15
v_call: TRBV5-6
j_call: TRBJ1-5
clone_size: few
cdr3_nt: TGTGCCAGCAGCTTGGTGGGGGAGGTGGATCAGCCCCAGCATTTT
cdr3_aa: CASSLVGEVDQPQHF

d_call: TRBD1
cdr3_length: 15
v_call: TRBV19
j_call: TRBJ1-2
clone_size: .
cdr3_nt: TGTGCCATCAGGGACAGGGAGGTGGGCATCGGAGGCTACACCTTC
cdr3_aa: CAIRDREVGIGGYTF

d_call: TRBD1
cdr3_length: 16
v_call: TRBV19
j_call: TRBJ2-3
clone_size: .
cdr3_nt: TGTGCCAGTAAGGGGAGACAGGGCGAAAACACAGATACGCAGTATTTT
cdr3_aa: CASKGRQGENTDTQYF

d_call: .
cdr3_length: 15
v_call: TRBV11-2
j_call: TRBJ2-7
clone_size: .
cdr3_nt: TGTGCCAGCAGCTTAGGTCGGGTGAGCTCCTACGAGCAGTACTTC
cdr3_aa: CASSLGRVSSYEQYF